Shown below are 24 T cell receptor beta chains from a single sample sequenced in a study of naive and memory T cell subsets. Both TRBC1 and TRBC2 were covered by a beta constant-region primer of two equimolar oligonucleotides. Ligated cDNA was amplified by four rounds of PCR with nested alpha and beta constant-region primers and SP2. One entry per CDR3 protein results from TCRdb running MiXCR on the UMI-ligation and nested PCR reads. This table holds around 29,000 distinct CDR3 sequences, under 20% found once. The specimen sequenced was effector memory CD4+ T cells from blood. Subset meaning: effector memory, CD45RA- CD27-. Receptor source: a human donor in good health.

This clonotype was observed a few times. The chain carries TRBV20-1 and TRBJ2-7; 10 bases fit TRBD2. V was pared by 0 bases and J by 6 bases, with 11 bases of the junction left unmatched. The CDR3 spans 16 residues. Germline V gene sequence: CDR1 DFQATT, CDR2 SNEGSKA (reference sequence). The CDR3 sequence is CSARDRLAGVSTEQYF. For the CDR3, the DNA is TGCAGTGCTAGAGATAGGCTAGCGGGAGTATCGACCGAGCAGTACTTC.

This chain links TRBV6-1 with TRBJ1-5; D is unclear. Germline CDR1 is MNHNS and CDR2 is SASEGT. V was cut by 3 bases and J by 6 bases, with 12 bases left in between. CDR3 size: 14 residues. CDR3 region: CASSDPGFGQPQHF. The CDR3 coding sequence is TGTGCCAGCAGTGATCCGGGATTCGGTCAGCCCCAGCATTTT.

This clonotype was detected many times. V usage is TRBV6-5 and J usage is TRBJ2-7; either TRBD1 or TRBD2 may fit D (6 bases each). Trimming removed 6 bases from V and 5 bases from J, with 20 bases in between. This CDR3 is built from 15 residues. Germline V gene sequence: CDR1 MNHEY, CDR2 SVGAGI. CDR3 sequence reads: CASSLGGARIHEQYF. CDR3 bases: TGTGCCAGCAGCCTGGGGGGCGCTCGGATACACGAGCAGTACTTC.

This clonotype was counted between two and nine times. This CDR3 is CSVGGQGGQPQHF. In nucleotides, the CDR3 is TGCAGCGTCGGAGGACAGGGGGGTCAGCCCCAGCATTTT. This sequence joins TRBV29-1 and TRBJ1-5; TRBD1 matches 10 bases. Germline V gene data show CDR1 as SQVTM and CDR2 as ANQGSEA. CDR3 size: 13 residues. With 6 bases clipped from V and 6 bases from J, the junction kept 5 bases outside the gene matches.

A few counts support this clonotype. The chain is built from TRBV12-3 or TRBV12-4 and TRBJ2-7, with 7 bases lining up with TRBD1. The junction had 7 bases not matched to a gene; V was cut back by 5 bases and J by 0 bases. This CDR3 comprises 15 residues. The CDR3 DNA is TGTGCCAGCAGTGCAGACAGGGTAGGCTCCTACGAGCAGTACTTC. This encodes CASSADRVGSYEQYF.

The CDR3 DNA is TGTGCCTGGAGTGTGCGTCTAGCGGGAGTCGCAAGGTACAATGAGCAGTTCTTC. It codes for CAWSVRLAGVARYNEQFF. The rearrangement uses TRBV30 and TRBJ2-1, with 10 bases matching TRBD2. CDR3 size: 18 residues. Per germline, CDR1 GTSNPN and CDR2 SVGIG (reference sequence). J lost 4 bases, V lost 0 bases, and 12 bases had no gene match.

To note about this clonotype: With a much larger clone just one base away, this may be a read error. The CDR3 carries no conserved terminal phenylalanine or tryptophan, so it likely arises from a read error. The chain is built from TRBV7-9 and TRBJ1-3; D might be TRBD1 (6 bases). The V end lost 3 bases, the J end lost 0 bases, and 12 bases lay between the germline ends. CDR3 length equals 16 residues. Germline-derived CDR1 and CDR2 are SEHNR and FQNEAQ (reference sequence). The CDR3 DNA is TGTGCCAGCAGCTTCGGGGGGCTTAGCTCTGGAAACACCATATATTTA. Translated, it gives CASSFGGLSSGNTIYL.

This clonotype has only a few counts. The V gene is TRBV10-3, the J gene TRBJ2-1; TRBD2 is a possible D gene (5 bases). The CDR3 runs 16 residues. The germline V gene has CDR1 ENHRY and CDR2 SYGVKD. The V gene lost 0 bases and the J gene lost 7 bases, with 16 bases spanning the gap. Here the CDR3 reads CAISESALEWENEQFF. The CDR3, as DNA: TGTGCCATCAGTGAGTCCGCCCTTGAATGGGAGAATGAGCAGTTCTTC.

Many counts were recorded for this clonotype. The chain employs TRBV7-2 and TRBJ2-1; TRBD1 might be the D (6 bases). The CDR3 contains 14 residues. Germline V CDR1 and CDR2: SGHTA, FQGNSA. The ends were cut back, 0 bases at V and 10 bases at J, with 13 bases in the middle. CDR3: CASSLAGNGGEQFF. Here the CDR3 DNA reads TGTGCCAGCAGCTTAGCGGGAAATGGGGGCGAGCAGTTCTTC.

The chain is built from TRBV5-1 and TRBJ1-2; no definite D call. Deletions cut 9 bases from V and 8 bases from J, with 14 bases between. Germline CDR1 and CDR2: SGHRS and YFSETQ. This CDR3 contains 11 residues. This chain's CDR3 is CATTAGGGYTF. CDR3 DNA: TGCGCCACCACTGCGGGAGGAGGCTACACCTTC.

Points on this clonotype: A read error may account for a junction end that differs from germline. This chain uses TRBV10-3 with TRBJ2-5; tentative D call: TRBD2 (5 bases). The germline gives CDR1 ENHRY, CDR2 SYGVKD. The CDR3 spans 15 residues. DNA of the CDR3: TGTGCCATCAGTACGGACTGGGGTCAATGGGAGACCCGGTACTTC. Translating it yields CAISTDWGQWETRYF.

There are many counts of this clonotype. The J gene is TRBJ1-2, the V gene TRBV7-2, with TRBD1 matching 9 bases. Unmatched junction bases numbered 3, after V lost 5 bases and J lost 2 bases. The CDR3 totals 14 residues. Germline CDR1 is SGHTA and CDR2 is FQGNSA. In DNA form, the CDR3 reads TGTGCCAGCAGCCTCACAGGGGGCAACTATGGCTACACCTTC. Protein product: CASSLTGGNYGYTF.

This clonotype was counted between two and nine times. V and J are TRBV20-1 and TRBJ2-2, with D tentatively TRBD1 (6 bases). The CDR3 covers 15 residues. The germline CDR1 and CDR2 sequences are DFQATT and SNEGSKA (reference sequence). The V end lost 2 bases, the J end lost 2 bases, and 12 bases lay between the germline ends. The CDR3, as DNA: TGCAGTGCTAGATCGGGACACGTCAACACCGGGGAGCTGTTTTTT. This sequence encodes CSARSGHVNTGELFF.

At least ten counts were recorded for this clonotype. The rearrangement joins TRBV12-3 or TRBV12-4 to TRBJ2-1; 15 bases agree with TRBD2. The length of the CDR3 is 14 residues. After removal of 6 bases from V and 13 bases from J, the junction contained 7 bases not matched to a gene. CDR3 DNA sequence: TGTGCCAGCAGCTTCGGACTAGCGGGAGGGGAACAGTTCTTC. Amino acids: CASSFGLAGGEQFF.

The J gene is TRBJ1-6, the V gene TRBV11-2; D not certain. Deletions cut 5 bases from V and 5 bases from J, with 4 bases between. CDR3 length equals 12 residues. Germline CDR1 SGHAT, CDR2 FQNNGV. CDR3: CASSPNNSPLHF. The CDR3 nucleotides read TGTGCCAGCAGCCCTAATAATTCACCCCTCCACTTT.

Here the CDR3 DNA reads TGCAGCGCCGACAGTTACAATGAGCAGTTCTTC. Translating it yields CSADSYNEQFF. The chain joins TRBV29-1 to TRBJ2-1, with a tentative D call TRBD1 (5 bases). Germline CDR1 SQVTM, CDR2 ANQGSEA. CDR3 length: 11 amino acids. Trimming cost V 7 bases and J 4 bases, with 8 bases left between them.

Ten or more counts support this clonotype. The rearrangement joins TRBV19 to TRBJ2-6, with D possibly being TRBD1 (5 bases). The CDR3 totals 17 residues. Trimming stripped 4 bases from V and 0 bases from J, with 13 bases between. In germline, CDR1 is LNHDA, CDR2 SQIVND (reference sequence). CDR3: CASSKRGDSSGANVLTF. CDR3 sequence (DNA): TGTGCCAGTAGTAAAAGGGGTGACTCCTCTGGGGCCAACGTCCTGACTTTC.

Only a few counts were recorded for this clonotype. V usage is TRBV6-1 and J usage is TRBJ2-7; the D gene is possibly TRBD2 (5 bases). Trimming shortened V by 3 bases and J by 2 bases, and 8 bases separated the two germline ends. Germline V gene data show CDR1 as MNHNS and CDR2 as SASEGT. The CDR3 consists of 13 residues. The CDR3 DNA is TGTGCCAGCAGTGACCTGGGAGCCTACGAGCAGTACTTC. Amino acid sequence: CASSDLGAYEQYF.

This clonotype was counted a few times. V and J are TRBV10-3 and TRBJ2-5; 10 bases agree with TRBD2. Per germline, CDR1 ENHRY and CDR2 SYGVKD. The length of the CDR3 is 19 residues. Trimming cost V 5 bases and J 0 bases; bases outside gene matches: 15. This CDR3 reads CAISSSPGLAIKNQETQYF. In DNA, the CDR3 is TGTGCCATCAGTTCCTCGCCGGGACTAGCGATAAAAAACCAAGAGACCCAGTACTTC.

V gene TRBV20-1 combines with J gene TRBJ1-5, with TRBD1 as a possible D gene (5 bases). The CDR3 sequence is 14 residues long. Trimming removed 6 bases from V and 0 bases from J, with 12 bases in between. CDR1 is DFQATT, CDR2 SNEGSKA, per germline (reference sequence). The CDR3 DNA follows: TGCAGTGCCCGGGACGTAAATAGCAATCAGCCCCAGCATTTT. Its translation: CSARDVNSNQPQHF.

This clonotype was observed many times. This chain joins TRBV20-1 and TRBJ2-3, with D possibly being TRBD1 (6 bases). Germline assignment: CDR1 DFQATT and CDR2 SNEGSKA (reference sequence). The CDR3 totals 14 residues. Trimming removed 0 bases at V and 7 bases at J, with 14 bases between. CDR3 nucleotides: TGCAGTGCTAGAGATCCTGGAAGGGGGTATACGCAGTATTTT. This gives the protein CSARDPGRGYTQYF.

This clonotype has at least ten counts. The chain recombines TRBV9 with TRBJ1-6, with a weak D call TRBD1 (5 bases). Trimming took off 0 bases at V and 10 bases at J, with 14 bases between the two ends. Germline V gene sequence: CDR1 SGDLS, CDR2 YYNGEE. There are 15 residues in the CDR3. The CDR3, as DNA: TGTGCCAGCAGCGTAGATGAGGGCAAGGGGTCACCCCTCCACTTT. It translates to CASSVDEGKGSPLHF. Full variable domain (rest looked up from reference TRBV9 and TRBJ1-6): DSGVTQTPKHLITATGQRVTLRCSPRSGDLSVYWYQQSLDQGLQFLIQYYNGEERAKGNILERFSAQQFPDLHSELNLSSLELGDSALYFCASSVDEGKGSPLHFGNGTRLTVT.

This clonotype was recorded many times. V usage is TRBV5-5 and J usage is TRBJ1-5, with 8 nucleotides matching TRBD1. The CDR3 extends over 16 amino acids. Germline V gene lookup returns CDR1 SGHKS and CDR2 YYEKEE (reference sequence). V lost 5 bases and J lost 3; bases outside the gene matches: 10. Written as DNA, the CDR3 is TGTGCCAGCAGTAGCGAATCGGGACAGGCCAATCAGCCCCAGCATTTT. Translated: CASSSESGQANQPQHF.

In this sample, this clonotype turned up a few times. The rearrangement uses TRBV14 and TRBJ1-2; D is perhaps TRBD1 (6 bases). The germline V gene has CDR1 SGHDN and CDR2 FVKESK. This CDR3 is built from 13 residues. Trimming left V 3 bases short and J 8 bases short, with 13 bases between. CDR3 region: CASSHLQGGGYTF. The CDR3 region has the DNA TGTGCCAGCAGCCATCTACAGGGAGGGGGCTACACCTTC.